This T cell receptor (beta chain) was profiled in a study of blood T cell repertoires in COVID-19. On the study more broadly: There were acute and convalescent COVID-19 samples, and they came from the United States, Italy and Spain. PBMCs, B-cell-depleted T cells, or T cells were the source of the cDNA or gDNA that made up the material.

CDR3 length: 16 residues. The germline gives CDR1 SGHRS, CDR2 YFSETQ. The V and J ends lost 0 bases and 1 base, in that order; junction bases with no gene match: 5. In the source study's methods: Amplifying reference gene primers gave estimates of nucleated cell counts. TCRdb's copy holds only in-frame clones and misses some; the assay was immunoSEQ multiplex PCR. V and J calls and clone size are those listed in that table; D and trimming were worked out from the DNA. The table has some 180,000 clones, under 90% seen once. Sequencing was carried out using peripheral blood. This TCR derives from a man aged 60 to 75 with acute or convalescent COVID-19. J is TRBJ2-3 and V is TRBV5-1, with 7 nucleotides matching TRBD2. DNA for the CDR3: TGCGCCAGCAGCTTGGCGGGGGGACCGGGCACAGATACGCAGTATTTT. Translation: CASSLAGGPGTDTQYF.